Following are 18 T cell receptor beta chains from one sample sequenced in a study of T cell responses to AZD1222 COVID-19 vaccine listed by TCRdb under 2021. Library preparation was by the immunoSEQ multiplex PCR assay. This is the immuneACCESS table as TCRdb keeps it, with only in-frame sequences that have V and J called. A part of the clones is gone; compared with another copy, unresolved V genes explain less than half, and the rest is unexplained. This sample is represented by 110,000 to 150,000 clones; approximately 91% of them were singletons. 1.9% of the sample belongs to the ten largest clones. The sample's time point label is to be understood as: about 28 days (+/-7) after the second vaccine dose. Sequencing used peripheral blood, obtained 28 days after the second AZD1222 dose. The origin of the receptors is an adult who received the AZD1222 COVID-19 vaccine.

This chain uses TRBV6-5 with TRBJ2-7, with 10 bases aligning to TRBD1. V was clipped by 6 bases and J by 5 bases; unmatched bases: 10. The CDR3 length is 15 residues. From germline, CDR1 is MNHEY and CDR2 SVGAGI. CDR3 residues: CASRDPGQGFNEQYF. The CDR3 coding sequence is TGTGCCAGCAGGGACCCGGGACAGGGGTTCAACGAGCAGTACTTC.

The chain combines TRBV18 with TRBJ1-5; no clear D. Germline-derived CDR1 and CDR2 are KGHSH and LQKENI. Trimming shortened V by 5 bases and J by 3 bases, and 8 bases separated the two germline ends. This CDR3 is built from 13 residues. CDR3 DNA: TGTGCCAGCTCATCGGGCCTCAATCAGCCCCAGCATTTT. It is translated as CASSSGLNQPQHF.

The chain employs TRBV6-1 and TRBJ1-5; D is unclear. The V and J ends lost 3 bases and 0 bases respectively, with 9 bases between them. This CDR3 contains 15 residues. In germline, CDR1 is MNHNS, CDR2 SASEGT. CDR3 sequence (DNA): TGTGCCAGCAGTGAGGACGGGAATAGCAATCAGCCCCAGCATTTT. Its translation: CASSEDGNSNQPQHF.

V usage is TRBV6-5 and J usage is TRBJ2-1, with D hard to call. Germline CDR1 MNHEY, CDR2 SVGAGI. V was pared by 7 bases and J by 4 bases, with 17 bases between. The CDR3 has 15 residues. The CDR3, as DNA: TGTGCCAGCACTCCAGTCACCGGCCTTTACAATGAGCAGTTCTTC. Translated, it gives CASTPVTGLYNEQFF.

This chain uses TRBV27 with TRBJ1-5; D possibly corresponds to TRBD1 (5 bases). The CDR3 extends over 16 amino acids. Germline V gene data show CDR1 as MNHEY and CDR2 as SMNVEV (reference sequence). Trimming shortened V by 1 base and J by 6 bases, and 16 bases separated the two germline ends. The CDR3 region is CASSLFSQGRGQPQHF. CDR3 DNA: TGTGCCAGCAGTTTATTCAGTCAGGGTAGAGGTCAGCCCCAGCATTTT.

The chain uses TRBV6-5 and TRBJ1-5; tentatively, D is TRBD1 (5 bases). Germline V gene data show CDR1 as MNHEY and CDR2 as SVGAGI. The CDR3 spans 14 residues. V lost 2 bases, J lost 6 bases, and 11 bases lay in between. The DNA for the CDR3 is TGTGCCAGCAGTTACGGCGGGGGAGGTCAGCCCCAGCATTTT. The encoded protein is CASSYGGGGQPQHF.

CDR3 bases: TGTGCCATCGGTCGGGGATCCTACGAGCAGTACTTC. Protein sequence: CAIGRGSYEQYF. The chain couples TRBV10-3 to TRBJ2-7; weak D call: TRBD2 (5 bases). Trimming removed 8 bases from V and 1 base from J, with 9 bases in between. Germline-derived CDR1 and CDR2 are ENHRY and SYGVKD. This CDR3 is 12 amino acids long.

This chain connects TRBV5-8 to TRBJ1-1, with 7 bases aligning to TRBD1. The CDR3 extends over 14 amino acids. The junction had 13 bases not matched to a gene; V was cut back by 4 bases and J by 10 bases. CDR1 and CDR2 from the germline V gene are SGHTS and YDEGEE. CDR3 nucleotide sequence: TGTGCCAGCAGCCCAAGGGACAGTGTACCTCCAGCTTTCTTT. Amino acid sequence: CASSPRDSVPPAFF. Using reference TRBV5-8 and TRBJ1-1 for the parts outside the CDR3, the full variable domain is EAGVTQSPTHLIKTRGQQATLRCSPISGHTSVYWYQQALGLGLQFLLWYDEGEERNRGNFPPRFSGRQFPNYSSELNVNALELEDSALYLCASSPRDSVPPAFFGQGTRLTVV.

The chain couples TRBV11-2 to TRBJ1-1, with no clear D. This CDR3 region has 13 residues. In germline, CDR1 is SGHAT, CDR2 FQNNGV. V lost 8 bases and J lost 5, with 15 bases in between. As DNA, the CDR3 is TGTGCCAGCGGAAAGGCGCGCGGGACTGAAGCTTTCTTT. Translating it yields CASGKARGTEAFF.

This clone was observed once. CDR3 loop: CASSQETVLNTEAFF. CDR3 bases: TGCGCCAGCAGCCAAGAGACAGTATTGAACACTGAAGCTTTCTTT. The chain carries TRBV4-1 and TRBJ1-1, with a possible D match to TRBD1 (5 bases). Trimming removed 0 bases at V and 0 bases at J, with 8 bases between. From germline, CDR1 is MGHRA and CDR2 YSYEKL. The CDR3 is 15 residues long.

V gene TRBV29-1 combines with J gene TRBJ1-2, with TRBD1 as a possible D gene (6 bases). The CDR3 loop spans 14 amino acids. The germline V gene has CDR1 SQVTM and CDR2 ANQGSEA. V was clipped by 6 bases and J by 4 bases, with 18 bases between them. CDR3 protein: CSVGPLDSSYGYTF. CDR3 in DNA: TGCAGCGTCGGGCCGTTGGACAGTTCCTATGGCTACACCTTC. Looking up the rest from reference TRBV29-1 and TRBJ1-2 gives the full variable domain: SAVISQKPSRDICQRGTSLTIQCQVDSQVTMMFWYRQQPGQSLTLIATANQGSEATYESGFVIDKFPISRPNLTFSTLTVSNMSPEDSSIYLCSVGPLDSSYGYTFGSGTRLTVV.

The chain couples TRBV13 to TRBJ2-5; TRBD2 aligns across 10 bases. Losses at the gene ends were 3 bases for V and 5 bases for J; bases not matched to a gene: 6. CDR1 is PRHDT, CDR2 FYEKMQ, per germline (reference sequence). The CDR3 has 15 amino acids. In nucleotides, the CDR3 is TGTGCCAGCAGCTTTCAAGCGGGGGGGCGGGAGACCCAGTACTTC. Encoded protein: CASSFQAGGRETQYF.

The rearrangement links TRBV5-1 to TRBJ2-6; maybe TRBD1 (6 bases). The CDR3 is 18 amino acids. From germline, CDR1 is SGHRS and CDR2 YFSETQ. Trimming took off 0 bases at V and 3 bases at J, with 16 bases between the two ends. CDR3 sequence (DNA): TGCGCCAGCAGCTTGGAGCCCAGGGGACGGGGTGGGGCCAACGTCCTGACTTTC. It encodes CASSLEPRGRGGANVLTF.

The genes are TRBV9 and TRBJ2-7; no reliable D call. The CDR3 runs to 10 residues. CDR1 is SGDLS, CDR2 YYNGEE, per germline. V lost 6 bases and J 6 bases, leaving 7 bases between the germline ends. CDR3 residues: CASKHSEQYF. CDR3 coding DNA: TGTGCCAGCAAACACTCCGAGCAGTACTTC.

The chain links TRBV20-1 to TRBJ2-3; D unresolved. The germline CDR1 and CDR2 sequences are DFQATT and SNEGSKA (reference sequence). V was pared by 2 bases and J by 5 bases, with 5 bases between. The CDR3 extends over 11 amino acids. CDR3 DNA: TGCAGTGCTAGAACCAAAGATACGCAGTATTTT. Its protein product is CSARTKDTQYF.

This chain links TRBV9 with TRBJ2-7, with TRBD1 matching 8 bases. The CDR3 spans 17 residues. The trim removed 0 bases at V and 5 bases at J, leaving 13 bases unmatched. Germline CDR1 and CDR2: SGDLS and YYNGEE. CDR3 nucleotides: TGTGCCAGCAGCGTAGCCGGGACAGGTATCGGGGCCCACGAGCAGTACTTC. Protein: CASSVAGTGIGAHEQYF.

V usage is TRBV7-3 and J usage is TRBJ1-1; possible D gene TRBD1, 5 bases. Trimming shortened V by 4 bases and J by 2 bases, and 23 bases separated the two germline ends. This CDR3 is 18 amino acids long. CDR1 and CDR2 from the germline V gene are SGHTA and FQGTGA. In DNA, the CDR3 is TGTGCCAGCAGCTCCATCCTGGTAGGGGTCGGGACTAACACTGAAGCTTTCTTT. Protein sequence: CASSSILVGVGTNTEAFF.

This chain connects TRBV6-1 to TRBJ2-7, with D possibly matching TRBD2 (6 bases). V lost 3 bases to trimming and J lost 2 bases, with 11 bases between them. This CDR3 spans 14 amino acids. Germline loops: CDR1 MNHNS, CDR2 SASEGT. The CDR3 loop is CASSDLREPYEQYF. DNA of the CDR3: TGTGCCAGCAGTGACCTCCGGGAGCCCTACGAGCAGTACTTC.